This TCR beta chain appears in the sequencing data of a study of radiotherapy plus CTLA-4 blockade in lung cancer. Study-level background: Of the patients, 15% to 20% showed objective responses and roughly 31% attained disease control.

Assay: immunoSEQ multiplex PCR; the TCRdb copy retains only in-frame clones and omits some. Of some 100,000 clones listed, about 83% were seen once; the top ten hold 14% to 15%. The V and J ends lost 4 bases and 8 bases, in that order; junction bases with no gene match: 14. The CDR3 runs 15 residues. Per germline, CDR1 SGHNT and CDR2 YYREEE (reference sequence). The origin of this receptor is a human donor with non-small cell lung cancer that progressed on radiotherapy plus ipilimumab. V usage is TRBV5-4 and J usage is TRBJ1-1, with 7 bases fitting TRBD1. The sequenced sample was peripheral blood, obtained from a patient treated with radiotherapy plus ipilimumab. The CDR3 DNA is TGTGCCAGCAGCGTCGGGACAGAGTCTTTCTCCGAAGCTTTCTTT. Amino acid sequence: CASSVGTESFSEAFF.